This is a list of T cell receptor beta chains from one sample in a study of T cell responses to AZD1222 COVID-19 vaccine. The assay was immunoSEQ multiplex PCR, and TCRdb's table has in-frame clones only and misses some. The sample holds 130,000 to 150,000 clones, around nine tenths seen once. Sequenced material: peripheral blood, taken on day 0 of AZD1222 vaccination. These receptors originate from an adult in good health. CDR3s include the opening cysteine and the closing phenylalanine or tryptophan. Fields, in order: CDR3 protein, CDR3 DNA, clone size, V gene, D gene, J gene. The D gene is left open where the match is weak. For some rows the clone size is stated as once, few or many, or as a class when expanded; others skip it.

CDR3: CASSLAGNEQYF; DNA: TGCGCCAGCAGCTTGGCCGGGAACGAGCAGTACTTC; size: once; V: TRBV5-1; D: -; J: TRBJ2-7
CDR3: CASSLSPAGNTEAFF; DNA: TGTGCCAGCAGCTTATCCCCCGCCGGGAACACTGAAGCTTTCTTT; size: -; V: TRBV7-3; D: -; J: TRBJ1-1
CDR3: CASSVGGTYNEQFF; DNA: TGTGCCAGCAGCGTCGGAGGAACCTACAATGAGCAGTTCTTC; size: -; V: TRBV9; D: -; J: TRBJ2-1
CDR3: CASSPRLESGYTF; DNA: TGTGCCAGCAGCCCGCGTCTGGAGAGCGGCTACACCTTC; size: -; V: TRBV7-2; D: -; J: TRBJ1-2
CDR3: CASRREYNSPLHF; DNA: TGTGCCAGCAGGAGAGAGTATAATTCACCCCTCCACTTT; size: -; V: TRBV28; D: -; J: TRBJ1-6
CDR3: CASSQDSSLRGYTF; DNA: TGTGCCAGCAGCCAGGATAGTAGCTTGCGAGGCTACACCTTC; size: -; V: TRBV11-1; D: -; J: TRBJ1-2
CDR3: CASRPLPGTRSEQFF; DNA: TGTGCCAGCAGACCTCTCCCCGGGACTAGGAGTGAGCAGTTCTTC; size: -; V: TRBV11-2; D: TRBD2; J: TRBJ2-1
CDR3: CASSYDWISSGYTF; DNA: TGTGCCAGCAGTTACGATTGGATCTCTTCTGGCTACACCTTC; size: -; V: TRBV6-5; D: -; J: TRBJ1-2
CDR3: CASSLSWGRELFF; DNA: TGTGCCAGCAGCTTGTCATGGGGGCGGGAGCTGTTTTTT; size: -; V: TRBV5-6; D: -; J: TRBJ2-2
CDR3: CAISELVAGEGEQYF; DNA: TGTGCCATCAGTGAGTTAGTAGCGGGAGAGGGGGAGCAGTACTTC; size: once; V: TRBV10-3; D: TRBD2; J: TRBJ2-7
CDR3: CASSQYLGLAGTGELFF; DNA: TGTGCCAGCAGCCAATACCTGGGACTAGCGGGCACCGGGGAGCTGTTTTTT; size: -; V: TRBV4-2; D: TRBD2; J: TRBJ2-2
CDR3: CASSPTGSSYEQYF; DNA: TGTGCCAGCAGCCCGACTGGGAGCTCCTACGAGCAGTACTTC; size: -; V: TRBV13; D: -; J: TRBJ2-7
CDR3: CASSARGVRGSPLHF; DNA: TGTGCCAGCAGCGCGAGGGGGGTAAGAGGTTCACCCCTCCACTTT; size: -; V: TRBV5-6; D: -; J: TRBJ1-6
CDR3: CASSYGQGNEQYF; DNA: TGTGCCAGCAGTTACGGACAGGGGAACGAGCAGTACTTC; size: -; V: TRBV6-5; D: TRBD1; J: TRBJ2-7
CDR3: CASSAPGGRMVEQFF; DNA: TGCGCCAGCAGCGCCCCGGGCGGGAGAATGGTTGAGCAGTTCTTC; size: -; V: TRBV5-1; D: TRBD2; J: TRBJ2-1
CDR3: CASSLSRGAGNTEAFF; DNA: TGTGCCAGCAGTTTATCAAGGGGCGCAGGGAACACTGAAGCTTTCTTT; size: few; V: TRBV27; D: -; J: TRBJ1-1
CDR3: CASSFSSGPSYEQYF; DNA: TGTGCCAGCAGTTTTTCAAGCGGTCCCTCCTACGAGCAGTACTTC; size: -; V: TRBV28; D: -; J: TRBJ2-7
CDR3: CATSETGRTGELFF; DNA: TGTGCCACCAGTGAGACTGGGCGCACCGGGGAGCTGTTTTTT; size: once; V: TRBV24-1; D: -; J: TRBJ2-2
CDR3: CASSSLQGVEKLFF; DNA: TGTGCCAGCAGCTCGTTACAGGGGGTTGAAAAACTGTTTTTT; size: -; V: TRBV7-8; D: TRBD1; J: TRBJ1-4
CDR3: CASSPPSPRMGTEQFF; DNA: TGTGCCAGCAGTCCCCCCTCCCCCCGAATGGGAACGGAGCAGTTCTTC; size: -; V: TRBV28; D: -; J: TRBJ2-1
CDR3: CASSSRLRQGFYEQYF; DNA: TGTGCCAGCAGCTCCCGCCTTCGACAGGGGTTCTACGAGCAGTACTTC; size: -; V: TRBV7-9; D: TRBD1; J: TRBJ2-7
CDR3: CASSLKAPEGTQYF; DNA: TGTGCCAGCAGTTTAAAAGCCCCCGAGGGGACCCAGTACTTC; size: -; V: TRBV28; D: -; J: TRBJ2-5
CDR3: CASSPGRSQSYGYTF; DNA: TGTGCCAGCTCACCAGGTCGGTCTCAGTCCTATGGCTACACCTTC; size: -; V: TRBV18; D: -; J: TRBJ1-2
CDR3: CASSDSRGGSTDTQYF; DNA: TGTGCCAGCAGTGACTCCCGCGGGGGTAGCACAGATACGCAGTATTTT; size: -; V: TRBV6-4; D: TRBD2; J: TRBJ2-3
CDR3: CASSLESSGRDMGNEQFF; DNA: TGCGCCAGCAGCTTGGAGTCTAGCGGGAGAGATATGGGCAATGAGCAGTTCTTC; size: -; V: TRBV5-1; D: TRBD2; J: TRBJ2-1
CDR3: CASSPGQGGQPQHF; DNA: TGTGCCAGCAGCCCCGGACAGGGAGGACAGCCCCAGCATTTT; size: -; V: TRBV7-9; D: TRBD1; J: TRBJ1-5
CDR3: CAIRTGTTSYEQYF; DNA: TGTGCCATCAGGACAGGGACCACCTCCTACGAGCAGTACTTC; size: -; V: TRBV10-3; D: TRBD1; J: TRBJ2-7
CDR3: CASSFGQGDYGYTF; DNA: TGTGCCAGCAGTTTCGGACAGGGGGATTATGGCTACACCTTC; size: few; V: TRBV28; D: TRBD1; J: TRBJ1-2
CDR3: CASSQDPAGVLSEQYF; DNA: TGCGCCAGCAGCCAAGATCCGGCGGGAGTTTTATCCGAGCAGTACTTC; size: few; V: TRBV4-1; D: TRBD2; J: TRBJ2-7
CDR3: CSASSGPGYEQYF; DNA: TGCAGTGCTAGTTCGGGACCGGGGTACGAGCAGTACTTC; size: -; V: TRBV20-1; D: -; J: TRBJ2-7
CDR3: CASSYRSWGAQHF; DNA: TGTGCCAGCAGTTACAGATCATGGGGGGCCCAGCATTTT; size: -; V: TRBV6-2/TRBV6-3; D: -; J: TRBJ1-5
CDR3: CASDLDSREQYF; DNA: TGTGCCAGCGACCTGGACAGCAGAGAGCAGTACTTC; size: -; V: TRBV5-5; D: -; J: TRBJ2-7
CDR3: CASLLMPGQGNYGYTF; DNA: TGTGCCAGCCTGTTGATGCCGGGACAGGGAAACTATGGCTACACCTTC; size: -; V: TRBV7-3; D: TRBD1; J: TRBJ1-2